These T cell receptor beta chains were read from a single sample in a study of tumor and adjacent non-tumor tissue in lung cancer. TCRdb recomputed calls from the multiplex PCR reads with MiXCR, one row per CDR3 protein. The table lists approximately 130,000 distinct CDR3 sequences, 66% of them singletons. Sequencing input: lung tumor tissue. The receptor set was obtained from a man aged 25 to 45 with non-small cell lung cancer. Both conserved end residues are part of each CDR3. A D gene is named only where the DNA matches it firmly. Clone size is not always given. Where it is, it says once, few, many or a class for expanded clones.

TRBJ2-7 | TRBV11-2 | medium-sized | . | CASPAYEQYF | TGTGCCAGCCCTGCCTACGAGCAGTACTTC
TRBJ2-5 | TRBV24-1 | few | TRBD2 | CATSDHTSVQETQYF | TGTGCCACCAGTGATCATACTAGCGTACAAGAGACCCAGTACTTC
TRBJ2-5 | TRBV10-3 | . | . | CAISESEQEIQYF | TGTGCCATCAGTGAGTCGGAGCAAGAGATCCAGTACTTC
TRBJ1-1 | TRBV12-3/TRBV12-4 | few | . | CASTGGPMNTEAFF | TGTGCCAGCACCGGTGGGCCGATGAACACTGAAGCTTTCTTT
TRBJ2-7 | TRBV6-2/TRBV6-3 | many | . | CASNPAGHEQYF | TGTGCCAGCAACCCGGCAGGTCACGAGCAGTACTTC
TRBJ1-1 | TRBV6-2/TRBV6-3 | once | . | CASTTTWCVEAFF | TGTGCCAGCACGACTACGTGGTGCGTGGAAGCTTTCTTT
TRBJ2-5 | TRBV7-7 | few | . | CASSPWRSETQYF | TGTGCTAGCAGCCCCTGGAGGTCTGAGACCCAATACTTC
TRBJ1-4 | TRBV4-2 | . | TRBD1 | CASSQAGTVNEKLFF | TGTGCCAGCAGCCAAGCCGGGACAGTTAATGAAAAACTGTTTTTT
TRBJ2-1 | TRBV20-1 | . | TRBD2 | CIARDSRTSGSRNEQFF | TGCATTGCTAGAGATTCCAGGACTAGCGGGAGTCGCAATGAGCAGTTCTTC
TRBJ2-2 | TRBV24-1 | few | . | CATSRGRSHPGELFF | TGTGCCACCTCCAGGGGCAGGTCACACCCCGGGGAGCTGTTTTTT
TRBJ2-3 | TRBV7-8 | . | . | CASSLLGRGTDTQYF | TGTGCCAGCAGCTTATTAGGCAGGGGAACAGATACGCAGTATTTT
TRBJ2-3 | TRBV6-1 | . | TRBD1 | CASSRDGRGGTGTQYF | TGTGCCAGCAGTCGGGACGGGCGTGGAGGGACAGGTACGCAGTATTTT
TRBJ2-7 | TRBV20-1 | . | TRBD2 | CIARDRTSGDAYEQYF | TGCATTGCTAGAGACCGGACTAGCGGTGACGCCTATGAGCAGTACTTC
TRBJ2-7 | TRBV7-9 | . | . | CASSSELDSYEQYF | TGTGCCAGCAGCTCCGAGCTGGACTCCTACGAGCAGTACTTC
TRBJ2-5 | TRBV12-5 | . | . | CASSLEGEIQYF | TGTGCTAGTAGTTTGGAAGGAGAGATCCAGTACTTC
TRBJ2-1 | TRBV7-3 | . | TRBD2 | CASSLSGGNNEQFF | TGTGCCAGCAGCTTAAGCGGGGGTAACAATGAGCAGTTCTTC
TRBJ2-3 | TRBV6-1 | few | TRBD2 | CASSELSGVRTDTQYF | TGTGCCAGCAGTGAATTGAGCGGGGTTCGCACAGATACGCAGTATTTT
TRBJ2-7 | TRBV20-1 | . | . | CTAGSLEGREQYF | TGCACTGCTGGTAGTCTAGAGGGTCGGGAGCAGTACTTC
TRBJ2-3 | TRBV20-1 | . | TRBD2 | CSTRESVGLATTQYF | TGCAGTACTAGAGAAAGTGTGGGACTAGCAACTACGCAGTATTTT
TRBJ1-2 | TRBV20-1 | . | . | CNAIDSGSGANYGYTF | TGCAATGCTATAGATTCAGGGAGCGGAGCTAACTATGGCTACACCTTC
TRBJ2-5 | TRBV12-5 | . | . | CASSTGTPETQYF | TGTGCTAGTAGTACCGGGACACCCGAGACCCAGTACTTC
TRBJ2-1 | TRBV5-4 | once | . | CASSLGGARNNELFF | TGTGCCAGCAGCTTGGGCGGCGCCAGAAACAATGAGCTGTTCTTC
TRBJ1-2 | TRBV29-1 | . | TRBD1 | CSVGQSGPWGYTF | TGTAGCGTGGGACAGAGTGGACCCTGGGGCTACACCTTC
TRBJ2-1 | TRBV4-3 | once | . | CARSHQTPYNEQFF | TGCGCCAGAAGCCACCAGACCCCCTACAATGAGCAGTTCTTC
TRBJ2-3 | TRBV7-9 | . | . | CASKGQSTDTQYF | TGTGCCAGCAAAGGGCAGAGCACAGATACGCAGTATTTT
TRBJ2-3 | TRBV11-2 | . | TRBD2 | CACTLGGDHIDTQYF | TGTGCCTGCACCCTGGGGGGGGACCACATAGATACGCAGTATTTT
TRBJ2-1 | TRBV20-1 | . | . | CSARCVGDHNEQFF | TGCAGTGCTAGATGTGTGGGGGACCACAATGAGCAGTTCTTC
TRBJ1-2 | TRBV11-2 | . | . | CASSSGQVTYGYTF | TGTGCCAGCAGTTCCGGGCAGGTGACCTATGGCTACACCTTC
TRBJ2-5 | TRBV20-1 | many | . | CSGSGKAETQYF | TGCAGTGGCTCCGGGAAAGCAGAGACCCAGTACTTC
TRBJ2-7 | TRBV20-1 | . | . | CSARRSYEQYF | TGCAGTGCTAGAAGGAGCTACGAGCAGTACTTC
TRBJ2-2 | TRBV24-1 | . | . | CATREAASNTGELFF | TGTGCCACCAGGGAGGCAGCGTCGAACACCGGGGAGCTGTTTTTT
TRBJ1-2 | TRBV12-3/TRBV12-4 | many | TRBD1 | CASSFGTDYGYTF | TGTGCCAGCAGCTTCGGGACAGACTATGGCTACACCTTC
TRBJ2-1 | TRBV20-1 | many | TRBD2 | CSARDQEREGYNEQFF | TGCAGTGCTAGAGATCAGGAGCGGGAGGGCTACAATGAGCAGTTCTTC
TRBJ1-6 | TRBV5-1 | few | TRBD1 | CASSLEAGGNSPLHF | TGCGCCAGCAGCTTGGAGGCAGGGGGTAATTCACCCCTCCACTTT
TRBJ2-1 | TRBV30 | few | . | CAWSVELGAGQFF | TGTGCCTGGAGTGTCGAACTAGGTGCGGGGCAGTTCTTC
TRBJ1-6 | TRBV10-2 | . | TRBD1 | CASSQGADYTSPHHF | TGCGCCAGCAGTCAGGGGGCCGATTATACTTCACCCCACCACTTT
TRBJ2-5 | TRBV10-3 | once | . | CAVSESIPWEIQYF | TGTGCCGTCAGTGAGTCGATCCCGTGGGAGATCCAGTACTTC
TRBJ2-1 | TRBV11-2 | . | . | CASSLYSIVNEQFF | TGTGCCAGCAGCTTATACAGTATTGTAAATGAGCAGTTCTTC
TRBJ2-1 | TRBV11-2 | many | TRBD2 | CASSLLAGAPNEQFF | TGTGCCAGCAGCTTGCTAGCGGGAGCCCCCAATGAGCAGTTCTTC
TRBJ2-7 | TRBV12-3/TRBV12-4 | few | . | CASARGREAGSYEQYF | TGTGCCAGCGCTAGGGGGAGGGAGGCTGGATCCTACGAGCAGTACTTC
TRBJ1-2 | TRBV5-1 | . | . | CASSLDPGRANYGYTF | TGCGCCAGCAGCTTGGATCCAGGAAGGGCTAACTATGGCTACACCTTC
TRBJ2-7 | TRBV29-1 | . | TRBD1 | CGAPGQGANGQYF | TGCGGCGCCCCGGGACAGGGGGCCAACGGGCAGTACTTC
TRBJ2-1 | TRBV12-3/TRBV12-4 | once | . | CASAYRDPVDERFF | TGTGCCAGCGCATACCGGGACCCCGTCGATGAGCGGTTCTTC
TRBJ2-1 | TRBV7-9 | . | . | CASSLGDRPNEQFF | TGTGCCAGCAGCTTAGGGGATAGGCCCAATGAGCAGTTCTTC
TRBJ1-6 | TRBV29-1 | once | TRBD1 | CSVGTGEGSHLHF | TGCAGCGTCGGGACAGGGGAAGGTTCACACCTCCACTTT
TRBJ2-1 | TRBV29-1 | once | . | CTIEVLAGPYNEQFF | TGCACCATTGAAGTGCTGGCGGGGCCCTACAATGAGCAGTTCTTC
TRBJ2-7 | TRBV6-5 | . | . | CVSRSSYEQYF | TGTGTCAGCAGGTCTAGCTACGAGCAGTATTTC
TRBJ2-5 | TRBV12-3/TRBV12-4 | few | . | CASSLVRPGETQYF | TGTGCCAGCAGTTTAGTGCGGCCCGGTGAGACCCAGTACTTC
TRBJ2-3 | TRBV29-1 | . | TRBD2 | CSVAGTCGRTDTPYF | TGCAGCGTTGCCGGGACTTGCGGGAGGACAGATACGCCGTATTTT
TRBJ1-2 | TRBV29-1 | . | TRBD1 | CGVEGDRGGEGYTF | TGCGGCGTCGAGGGAGACAGGGGCGGTGAAGGTTACACCTTC
TRBJ2-3 | TRBV20-1 | . | . | CSDRIAARTDTQYF | TGCAGTGATAGGATAGCGGCACGCACAGATACACAGTATTTT
TRBJ2-3 | TRBV29-1 | . | TRBD2 | CSVEDQASGGRDKQYF | TGCAGCGTTGAAGATCAGGCTAGCGGGGGGCGAGATAAGCAGTATTTT
TRBJ1-6 | TRBV10-2 | once | . | CASSERGNSSLHF | TGCGCCAGCAGTGAACGGGGTAATTCATCCCTCCACTTT
TRBJ1-2 | TRBV4-1 | many | . | CASSVGTGANYGYTF | TGCGCCAGCAGCGTCGGGACGGGAGCTAACTATGGCTACACCTTC